These 20 T cell receptor beta chains were sequenced from one sample in a study of Graves' ophthalmopathy and Graves' hyperthyroidism. Using RNA transcripts, the TCR beta CDR3 regions were amplified. The workflow started with a first-round RT-PCR run with HTBI primers and then moved on to a second-round multiplex PCR. TCRdb itself ran the multiplex PCR reads through MiXCR, one entry per CDR3 protein. The sample has roughly 400,000 distinct CDR3 sequences, 15% to 20% seen once. The sequenced sample was peripheral blood. These TCRs come from a woman aged 18-29 years with Graves' ophthalmopathy.

This clonotype has at least ten counts. This sequence joins TRBV28 and TRBJ1-1; a weak D match, TRBD1 (5 bases). Trimming removed 6 bases at V and 2 bases at J, with 19 bases between. This CDR3 region has 16 residues. The germline V gene encodes CDR1 MDHEN and CDR2 SYDVKM. The CDR3 nucleotides read TGTGCCAGCAGCGCCACTGAGTCAGGGACCAACACTGAAGCTTTCTTT. This codes for CASSATESGTNTEAFF.

The V and J genes are TRBV28 and TRBJ2-4; no clear D gene. CDR3 length: 13 amino acids. Between the trimmed V and J ends, which lost 7 bases and 1 base, there was a span of 8 bases. CDR1 and CDR2 (germline): MDHEN, SYDVKM. This CDR3 is CASKMRAKNIQYF. The CDR3 bases are TGTGCCAGCAAGATGAGGGCCAAAAACATTCAGTACTTC.

In this sample, this clonotype turned up many times. The chain recombines TRBV25-1 with TRBJ2-5; 10 positions agree with TRBD2. V was pared by 7 bases and J by 5 bases, with 13 bases of the junction left unmatched. Germline V gene lookup returns CDR1 MGHDK and CDR2 SYGVNS. The CDR3 loop spans 16 amino acids. CDR3 protein: CASKGKLAGRRETQYF. Written as DNA, the CDR3 is TGTGCCAGCAAGGGGAAACTAGCGGGGAGGCGGGAGACCCAGTACTTC.

Many counts were recorded for this clonotype. The CDR3 sequence is CATSGGNSNQPQHF. CDR3 DNA: TGTGCCACCTCAGGGGGGAATAGCAATCAGCCCCAGCATTTT. The chain recombines TRBV28 with TRBJ1-5, with TRBD1 identical over 7 bases. Germline lookup yields CDR1 MDHEN and CDR2 SYDVKM. The CDR3 is 14 amino acids. J was trimmed by 0 bases and V by 10 bases; bases with no gene match: 6.

This clonotype was found many times. The chain combines TRBV11-2 with TRBJ1-2; TRBD1 agrees at 12 bases. CDR3 length equals 17 residues. V shed 6 bases and J 6 bases; nucleotides not matched to a gene: 14. The germline gives CDR1 SGHAT, CDR2 FQNNGV. CDR3 loop: CASSIYPPGQGADGYTF. CDR3 nucleotide sequence: TGTGCCAGCAGTATCTACCCACCGGGACAGGGGGCGGATGGCTACACCTTC.

This clonotype was counted many times. The genes are TRBV6-2 or TRBV6-3 and TRBJ2-7; no reliable D call. Germline loops: CDR1 MNHEY, CDR2 SVGEGT. CDR3 size: 11 residues. V was cut by 8 bases and J by 2 bases, with 7 bases left in between. CDR3 in DNA: TGTGCCAGCGCGACCACCTACGAGCAGTACTTC. Its translation is CASATTYEQYF.

This clonotype was seen ten or more times. The chain joins TRBV9 to TRBJ2-7, with TRBD1 identical over 9 bases. Germline CDR1 is SGDLS and CDR2 is YYNGEE. Unmatched junction bases numbered 3, after V lost 4 bases and J lost 1 base. The CDR3 has 14 residues. The CDR3 region is CASSSQGASYEQYF. In nucleotides, the CDR3 is TGTGCCAGCAGCTCACAGGGGGCTTCCTACGAGCAGTACTTC.

This clonotype occurred many times. This sequence joins TRBV7-2 and TRBJ2-5, with a weak D call TRBD1 (6 bases). The CDR3 is made up of 15 amino acids. The V end lost 6 bases, the J end lost 2 bases, and 16 bases lay between the germline ends. The germline gives CDR1 SGHTA, CDR2 FQGNSA. Written as DNA, the CDR3 is TGTGCCAGCAGTTGGCGAACCCAGGGGCAAGAGACCCAGTACTTC. It codes for CASSWRTQGQETQYF.

The chain uses TRBV6-2 or TRBV6-3 and TRBJ1-1, with 7 bases aligning to TRBD1. The CDR3 sequence is 18 residues long. With V trimmed by 0 bases and J by 1 base, 11 bases remained unmatched. CDR1 is MNHEY, CDR2 SVGEGT, per germline. The CDR3 region is CASSYSKTGNRRNTEAFF. Written as DNA, the CDR3 is TGTGCCAGCAGTTACTCGAAGACAGGGAATCGTAGGAACACTGAAGCTTTCTTT.

This clonotype showed up many times. The chain combines TRBV6-5 with TRBJ1-3; 8 bases align to TRBD1. Trimming took 1 base from V and 3 from J; bases not matched to a gene: 5. Germline CDR1 reads MNHEY; CDR2 reads SVGAGI. This CDR3 has 16 amino acids. CDR3 DNA: TGTGCCAGCAGTTACTTCTCGACAGGGGTTGGAAACACCATATATTTT. This sequence encodes CASSYFSTGVGNTIYF.

The V call is TRBV6-1, the J call TRBJ1-1; D is unresolved. Deletions cut 10 bases from V and 3 bases from J, with 12 bases between. The CDR3 is 12 amino acids. Germline values: CDR1 MNHNS, CDR2 SASEGT. The CDR3 coding sequence is TGTGCCACACGAGACCAGGACACTGAAGCTTTCTTT. Its translation: CATRDQDTEAFF.

Ten or more counts support this clonotype. V gene TRBV4-2 combines with J gene TRBJ1-5; TRBD1 matches 10 bases. Trimming removed 8 bases from V and 6 bases from J; junction bases left unmatched: 7. The CDR3 has 14 residues. CDR1 and CDR2 (germline): LGHNA, YNFKEQ. CDR3 nucleotide sequence: TGTGCCAGCCCCCGGGACAGGGGAAGTCAGCCCCAGCATTTT. Protein sequence: CASPRDRGSQPQHF.

The CDR3 protein is CASSIVQGGETQYF. DNA for the CDR3: TGTGCCAGTAGTATTGTACAGGGGGGAGAGACCCAGTACTTC. The chain has TRBV19 and TRBJ2-5, with 8 bases fitting TRBD1. Germline V gene lookup returns CDR1 LNHDA and CDR2 SQIVND (reference sequence). There are 14 residues in the CDR3. V lost 3 bases to trimming and J lost 4 bases; unmatched junction nucleotides: 4.

This clonotype was seen repeatedly, ten times or more. The chain employs TRBV2 and TRBJ2-7; no clear D. The CDR3 runs to 13 residues. CDR1 is SNHLY, CDR2 FYNNEI, per germline. Trimming removed 7 bases from V and 0 bases from J, with 10 bases in between. The CDR3 sequence: CASNRDNSYEQYF. The CDR3 region has the DNA TGTGCCAGCAACCGAGACAACTCCTACGAGCAGTACTTC. Filled out from reference TRBV2 and TRBJ2-7, the complete variable domain reads EPEVTQTPSHQVTQMGQEVILRCVPISNHLYFYWYRQILGQKVEFLVSFYNNEISEKSEIFDDQFSVERPDGSNFTLKIRSTKLEDSAMYFCASNRDNSYEQYFGPGTRLTVT.

This clonotype was counted many times. The chain uses TRBV7-2 and TRBJ2-2; D may be TRBD1 or TRBD2 (5 bases each). Trimming stripped 0 bases from V and 4 bases from J, with 6 bases between. Germline CDR1 reads SGHTA; CDR2 reads FQGNSA. The CDR3 has 14 residues. The CDR3 region has the DNA TGTGCCAGCAGCTTAGCGGGGGTCACCGGGGAGCTGTTTTTT. It is translated as CASSLAGVTGELFF.

This clonotype was seen repeatedly, ten times or more. The DNA for the CDR3 is TGTGCCAGCGTGAGTAGCGTCTACGAGCAGTACTTC. This translates into CASVSSVYEQYF. V usage is TRBV27 and J usage is TRBJ2-7; D is possibly TRBD2 (5 bases). Germline values: CDR1 MNHEY, CDR2 SMNVEV (reference sequence). There are 12 residues in the CDR3. V was clipped by 8 bases and J by 3 bases, with 11 bases between them.

This clonotype was found many times. The V and J genes are TRBV6-2 or TRBV6-3 and TRBJ2-7; 8 bases map to TRBD1. This CDR3 has 13 residues. Germline values: CDR1 MNHEY, CDR2 SVGEGT. V shed 6 bases and J 3 bases; nucleotides not matched to a gene: 4. The CDR3 spells CASRPTGGYEQYF. The CDR3 DNA reads TGTGCCAGCAGACCTACAGGGGGCTACGAGCAGTACTTC.

This clonotype was recorded at least ten times. The chain uses TRBV7-2 and TRBJ2-2; no clear D gene. Germline assignment: CDR1 SGHTA and CDR2 FQGNSA. CDR3 length equals 15 residues. V was cut by 4 bases and J by 4 bases, with 13 bases left in between. The CDR3 nucleotides are TGTGCCAGCAGCTCCACCTCTACAGTCACCGGGGAGCTGTTTTTT. Translating gives CASSSTSTVTGELFF.

The V and J genes are TRBV6-2 or TRBV6-3 and TRBJ2-7; TRBD2 matches 12 bases. The junction had 8 bases not matched to a gene; V was cut back by 2 bases and J by 6 bases. CDR1 and CDR2 from the germline V gene are MNHEY and SVGEGT. This CDR3 has 16 amino acids. As DNA, the CDR3 is TGTGCCAGCAGTTACAAGATAGGACTAGCGGGACCCGAGCAGTACTTC. This gives the protein CASSYKIGLAGPEQYF.

This clonotype was counted between two and nine times. The rearrangement links TRBV6-5 to TRBJ2-5; D gene uncertain. This CDR3 has 17 residues. The germline gives CDR1 MNHEY, CDR2 SVGAGI. V was trimmed by 2 bases and J by 4 bases, leaving 20 bases between them. CDR3 sequence (DNA): TGTGCCAGCAGTTACGGTACGGGCGTGGCATATGGAGAGACCCAGTACTTC. Its translation is CASSYGTGVAYGETQYF.